What follows are 14 T cell receptor beta chains derived from one specimen sequenced in a study of OX40 agonist ivuxolimab in advanced cancers. Sequencing was performed with immunoSEQ multiplex PCR; in TCRdb, only in-frame clones are kept and a portion is missing. The data contain tens of thousands of clones, about 93% of them singletons. The material sequenced was CD4+ or CD8+ T cells sorted from blood, taken in a trial of the OX40 agonist ivuxolimab. The source of these receptors is an adult with an advanced solid tumor such as melanoma, head and neck, liver or kidney cancer.

The rearrangement uses TRBV28 and TRBJ2-7, with 9 bases identical to TRBD2. The CDR3 runs to 16 residues. The V segment lost 1 base and the J segment 3 bases; nucleotides outside the gene matches: 7. The V gene's germline CDR1 is MDHEN and CDR2 SYDVKM. CDR3 sequence reads: CASSLYPAGGSYEQYF. In DNA, the CDR3 is TGTGCCAGCAGTTTATACCCAGCGGGAGGCAGCTACGAGCAGTACTTC.

The chain links TRBV6-1 to TRBJ2-1; 8 nucleotides agree with TRBD2. The CDR3 contains 16 residues. V dropped 4 bases and J dropped 5; count of bases not matched to a gene: 10. Germline V gives CDR1 MNHNS, CDR2 SASEGT. CDR3 loop: CASSGGAGGLDNEQFF. The CDR3 DNA follows: TGTGCCAGCAGTGGGGGGGCGGGAGGTCTCGACAATGAGCAGTTCTTC.

The genes are TRBV7-2 and TRBJ2-5; D is uncertain. Germline CDR1 SGHTA, CDR2 FQGNSA. The CDR3 contains 13 residues. Trimming removed 2 bases at V and 5 bases at J, with 9 bases between. The CDR3 loop reads CASSLSVGETQYF. The CDR3 DNA follows: TGTGCCAGCAGCTTAAGTGTGGGGGAGACCCAGTACTTC.

This sequence joins TRBV9 and TRBJ1-2, with D maybe TRBD1 (6 bases). CDR3 length: 14 residues. Trimming stripped 0 bases from V and 2 bases from J, with 8 bases between. Per germline, CDR1 SGDLS and CDR2 YYNGEE. Here the CDR3 DNA reads TGTGCCAGCAGCGTAGGGGGGGGCAACTATGGCTACACCTTC. It encodes CASSVGGGNYGYTF.

This clone was found once. The V and J genes are TRBV19 and TRBJ2-2, with 8 bases fitting TRBD1. CDR3 length: 14 amino acids. The V and J ends lost 7 bases and 2 bases, in that order; junction bases with no gene match: 3. Germline CDR1 reads LNHDA; CDR2 reads SQIVND (reference sequence). The CDR3 sequence: CASMTGANTGELFF. The DNA of the CDR3 is TGTGCCAGTATGACAGGGGCTAACACCGGGGAGCTGTTTTTT.

The genes are TRBV5-1 and TRBJ1-6; TRBD1 aligns across 9 bases. Per germline, CDR1 SGHRS and CDR2 YFSETQ. This CDR3 is 16 amino acids long. J gave up 10 bases and V 5 bases, and 13 bases lay outside the gene matches. CDR3 bases: TGCGCCAGCAGAATATCCCCGGGACAGGGCGGGTCACCCCTCCACTTT. Translating gives CASRISPGQGGSPLHF.

J is TRBJ2-3 and V is TRBV30; 10 positions match TRBD1. After removal of 7 bases from V and 5 bases from J, the junction contained 6 bases not matched to a gene. The CDR3 covers 13 residues. CDR1 is GTSNPN, CDR2 SVGIG, per germline (reference sequence). CDR3 sequence reads: CAYRDRGKDTQYF. CDR3 coding DNA: TGTGCCTACCGGGACAGGGGAAAAGATACGCAGTATTTT.

The chain employs TRBV6-6 and TRBJ1-5; possible D gene TRBD1, 6 bases. This CDR3 is built from 14 residues. CDR1 and CDR2 from the germline V gene are MNHNY and SVGAGI (reference sequence). V shed 5 bases and J shed 5 bases, with 13 bases lying between them. CDR3 nucleotide sequence: TGTGCCAGCAGTAAACAGGGAGGGGATCAGCCCCAGCATTTT. Its translation: CASSKQGGDQPQHF.

The sample holds one count of this clone. The V gene is TRBV18, the J gene TRBJ1-2, with no clear D. With 2 bases removed from V and 0 bases from J, the gap between germline ends came to 10 bases. This CDR3 is 15 amino acids long. The V gene's germline CDR1 is KGHSH and CDR2 LQKENI. CDR3 nucleotide sequence: TGTGCCAGCTCACCAAACCCGACAACTAACTATGGCTACACCTTC. It codes for CASSPNPTTNYGYTF.

The chain links TRBV11-2 to TRBJ2-3, with 8 bases matching TRBD1. CDR1 and CDR2 from the germline V gene are SGHAT and FQNNGV. CDR3 size: 14 residues. Unmatched junction bases numbered 6, after V lost 4 bases and J lost 6 bases. The CDR3 DNA reads TGTGCCAGCAGCTGGACAGGGATTGCTGATACGCAGTATTTT. Translation: CASSWTGIADTQYF.

The chain carries TRBV28 and TRBJ1-2; no definite D call. CDR1 and CDR2 from the germline V gene are MDHEN and SYDVKM. The CDR3 totals 13 residues. Trimming stripped 10 bases from V and 5 bases from J, with 17 bases between. The chain's CDR3 is CATGLGTFYGYTF. In DNA, the CDR3 is TGTGCCACCGGGCTAGGAACTTTTTATGGCTACACCTTC.

The rearrangement links TRBV9 to TRBJ2-1; 10 bases are a match to TRBD1. V shed 4 bases, J shed 8 bases, and the junction held 18 bases outside the gene matches. The CDR3 sequence is 18 residues long. The germline V gene encodes CDR1 SGDLS and CDR2 YYNGEE. CDR3 residues: CASSRRLIRTGGFDEQFF. CDR3 in DNA: TGTGCCAGCAGCCGTAGGCTAATCCGGACAGGGGGTTTCGATGAGCAGTTCTTC.

The genes are TRBV7-9 and TRBJ2-7; TRBD1 agrees at 8 bases. CDR3 size: 15 residues. With 5 bases clipped from V and 5 bases from J, the junction kept 11 bases outside the gene matches. CDR1 SEHNR and CDR2 FQNEAQ come from the germline V gene (reference sequence). For the CDR3, the DNA is TGTGCCAGCAGCATGACCGGGACAGGCCGCCACGAGCAGTACTTC. Translated: CASSMTGTGRHEQYF. Looking up the rest from reference TRBV7-9 and TRBJ2-7 gives the full variable domain: DTGVSQNPRHKITKRGQNVTFRCDPISEHNRLYWYRQTLGQGPEFLTYFQNEAQLEKSRLLSDRFSAERPKGSFSTLEIQRTEQGDSAMYLCASSMTGTGRHEQYFGPGTRLTVT.

The chain links TRBV6-6 to TRBJ2-1; 7 bases are shared with TRBD1. Germline assignment: CDR1 MNHNY and CDR2 SVGAGI (reference sequence). The CDR3 is 13 amino acids. With 7 bases clipped from V and 7 bases from J, the junction kept 7 bases outside the gene matches. The CDR3 protein is CASTPPGGNEQFF. The CDR3 DNA reads as TGTGCCAGCACCCCTCCAGGGGGTAATGAGCAGTTCTTC.